The source of this T cell receptor beta chain is a study of shared clonotypes between healthy human individuals. Unmatched junction bases numbered 6, after V lost 3 bases and J lost 9 bases. The germline gives CDR1 SEHNR, CDR2 FQNEAQ (reference sequence). The CDR3 covers 14 residues. Sequencing was at deep level. Each PCR replicate from the sorted subsets contained about 200 ng DNA, which is 25,000 to 30,000 T cell genomes. Data came from immunoSEQ multiplex PCR; TCRdb stores just in-frame clones and leaves some out. The profile covers about 1 million clones, with about 75% appearing a single time and roughly 1.5% taken by the ten largest.

Sequencing input: memory CD4+ T cells sorted from blood. Subset: CD45RA-negative fraction. The chain is built from TRBV7-9 and TRBJ1-5, with TRBD1 identical over 9 bases. This receptor was obtained from a man younger than 30 in good health. CDR3 nucleotides: TGTGCCAGCAGCTTGTTGACAGGGGGAATGCCCCAGCATTTT. As protein: CASSLLTGGMPQHF.